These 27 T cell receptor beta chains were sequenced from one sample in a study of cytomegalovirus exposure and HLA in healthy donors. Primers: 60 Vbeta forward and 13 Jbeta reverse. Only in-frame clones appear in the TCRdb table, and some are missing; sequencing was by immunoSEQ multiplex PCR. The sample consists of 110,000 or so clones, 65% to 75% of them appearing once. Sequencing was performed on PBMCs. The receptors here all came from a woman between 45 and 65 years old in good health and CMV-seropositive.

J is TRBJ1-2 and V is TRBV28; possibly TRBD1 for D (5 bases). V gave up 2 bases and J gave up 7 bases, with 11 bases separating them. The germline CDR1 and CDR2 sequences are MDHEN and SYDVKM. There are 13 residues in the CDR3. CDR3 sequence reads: CASSLEGRGGYTF. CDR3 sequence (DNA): TGTGCCAGCAGTTTAGAGGGGCGGGGTGGCTACACCTTC.

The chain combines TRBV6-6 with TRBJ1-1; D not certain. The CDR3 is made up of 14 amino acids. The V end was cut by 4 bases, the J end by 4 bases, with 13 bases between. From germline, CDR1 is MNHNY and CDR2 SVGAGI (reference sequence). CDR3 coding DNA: TGTGCCAGCAGTTCCGGCGGCAGCCTCACTGAAGCTTTCTTT. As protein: CASSSGGSLTEAFF.

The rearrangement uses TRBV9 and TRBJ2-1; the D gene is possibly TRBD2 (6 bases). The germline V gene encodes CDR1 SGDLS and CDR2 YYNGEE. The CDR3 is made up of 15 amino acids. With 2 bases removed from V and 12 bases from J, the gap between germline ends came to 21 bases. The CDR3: CASSVTPLDYLGQFF. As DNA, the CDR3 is TGTGCCAGCAGCGTCACACCGCTGGACTACCTGGGGCAGTTCTTC. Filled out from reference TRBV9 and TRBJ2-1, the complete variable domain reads DSGVTQTPKHLITATGQRVTLRCSPRSGDLSVYWYQQSLDQGLQFLIQYYNGEERAKGNILERFSAQQFPDLHSELNLSSLELGDSALYFCASSVTPLDYLGQFFGPGTRLTVL.

The CDR3 nucleotides read TGTGCCAGCAGCCAAGCCGGGACAGGGTTCTACGAGCAGTACTTC. Translated: CASSQAGTGFYEQYF. The V and J genes are TRBV4-2 and TRBJ2-7; 9 nucleotides match TRBD1. The CDR3 has 15 amino acids. Per germline, CDR1 LGHNA and CDR2 YNFKEQ. V shed 1 base and J 3 bases; nucleotides not matched to a gene: 4.

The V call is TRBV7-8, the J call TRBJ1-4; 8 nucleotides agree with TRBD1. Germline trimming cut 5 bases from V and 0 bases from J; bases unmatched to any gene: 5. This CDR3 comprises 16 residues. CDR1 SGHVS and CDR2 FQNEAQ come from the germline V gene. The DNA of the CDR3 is TGTGCCAGCAGCGACACAGGGGGTGCAACTAATGAAAAACTGTTTTTT. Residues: CASSDTGGATNEKLFF.

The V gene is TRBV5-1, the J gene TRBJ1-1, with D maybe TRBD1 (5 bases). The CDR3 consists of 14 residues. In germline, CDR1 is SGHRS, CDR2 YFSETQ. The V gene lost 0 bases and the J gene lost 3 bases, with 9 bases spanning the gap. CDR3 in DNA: TGCGCCAGCAGCTTGGGGGGCGCGGACACTGAAGCTTTCTTT. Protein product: CASSLGGADTEAFF.

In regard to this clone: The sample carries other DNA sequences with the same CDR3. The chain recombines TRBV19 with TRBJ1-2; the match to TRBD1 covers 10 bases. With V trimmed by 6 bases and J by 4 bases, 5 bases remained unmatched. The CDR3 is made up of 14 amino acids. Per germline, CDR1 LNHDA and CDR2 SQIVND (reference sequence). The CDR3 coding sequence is TGTGCCAGTAGCCCCGGACAGGGGGGCTATGGCTACACCTTC. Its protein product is CASSPGQGGYGYTF.

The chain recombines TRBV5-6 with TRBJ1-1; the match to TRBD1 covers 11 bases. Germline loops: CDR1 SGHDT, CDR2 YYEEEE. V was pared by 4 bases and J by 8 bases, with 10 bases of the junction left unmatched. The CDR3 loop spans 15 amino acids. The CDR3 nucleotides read TGTGCCAGCAGCCAGGACAGGGGGCTCCTCGGGGAAGCTTTCTTT. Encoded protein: CASSQDRGLLGEAFF.

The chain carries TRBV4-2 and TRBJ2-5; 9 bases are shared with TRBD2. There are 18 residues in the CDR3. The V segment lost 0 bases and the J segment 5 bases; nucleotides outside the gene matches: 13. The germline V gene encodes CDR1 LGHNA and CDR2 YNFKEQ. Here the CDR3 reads CASSQDQGRGGLRETQYF. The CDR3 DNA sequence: TGTGCCAGCAGCCAAGATCAGGGGCGGGGGGGCCTCAGGGAGACCCAGTACTTC.

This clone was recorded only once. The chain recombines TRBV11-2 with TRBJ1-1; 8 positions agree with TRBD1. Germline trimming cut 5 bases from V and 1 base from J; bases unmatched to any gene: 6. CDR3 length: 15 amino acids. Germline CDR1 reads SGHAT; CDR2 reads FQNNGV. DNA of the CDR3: TGTGCCAGCAGCACGCAACAGGGGGGGAACACTGAAGCTTTCTTT. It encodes CASSTQQGGNTEAFF.

The CDR3 sequence is CASSWTGETGANVLTF. CDR3 in DNA: TGTGCCAGCAGCTGGACAGGGGAGACTGGGGCCAACGTCCTGACTTTC. The chain couples TRBV13 to TRBJ2-6; 9 bases line up with TRBD1. Germline values: CDR1 PRHDT, CDR2 FYEKMQ (reference sequence). Germline trimming cut 4 bases from V and 2 bases from J; bases unmatched to any gene: 3. This CDR3 region has 16 residues.

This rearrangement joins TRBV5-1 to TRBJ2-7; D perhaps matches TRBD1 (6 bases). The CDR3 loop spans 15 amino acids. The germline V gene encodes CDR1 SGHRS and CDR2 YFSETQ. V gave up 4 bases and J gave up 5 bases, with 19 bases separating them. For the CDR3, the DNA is TGCGCCAGCAGCAAGACGCCCGATAACAGGGACGAGCAGTACTTC. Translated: CASSKTPDNRDEQYF.

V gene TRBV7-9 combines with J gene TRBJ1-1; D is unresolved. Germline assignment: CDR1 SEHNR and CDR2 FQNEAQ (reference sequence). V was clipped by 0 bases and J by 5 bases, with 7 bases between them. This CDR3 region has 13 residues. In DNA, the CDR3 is TGTGCCAGCAGCTTAGCAGGGAGGACTGAAGCTTTCTTT. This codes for CASSLAGRTEAFF.

The CDR3 spells CASSLEQGQGETQYF. Here the CDR3 DNA reads TGTGCCAGCAGCTTGGAACAGGGGCAAGGAGAGACCCAGTACTTC. This chain joins TRBV5-4 and TRBJ2-5, with TRBD1 matching over 7 bases. This CDR3 contains 15 residues. V gave up 0 bases and J gave up 4 bases; unmatched junction bases: 6. The germline CDR1 and CDR2 sequences are SGHNT and YYREEE (reference sequence).

CDR3 DNA sequence: TGTGCCAGCTCGCCGGGACTAGGATCCAGCTCCTACGAGCAGTACTTC. This sequence encodes CASSPGLGSSSYEQYF. V gene TRBV18 combines with J gene TRBJ2-7, with 8 bases aligning to TRBD2. V gave up 6 bases and J gave up 0 bases; unmatched junction bases: 10. CDR1 and CDR2 (germline): KGHSH, LQKENI. The CDR3 runs to 16 residues.

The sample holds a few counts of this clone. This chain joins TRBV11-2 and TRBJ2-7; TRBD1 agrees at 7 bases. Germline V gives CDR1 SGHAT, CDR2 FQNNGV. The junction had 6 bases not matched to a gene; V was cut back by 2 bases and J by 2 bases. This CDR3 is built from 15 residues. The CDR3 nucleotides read TGTGCCAGCAGCTTAACGGGACAGATAACCTACGAGCAGTACTTC. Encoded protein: CASSLTGQITYEQYF.

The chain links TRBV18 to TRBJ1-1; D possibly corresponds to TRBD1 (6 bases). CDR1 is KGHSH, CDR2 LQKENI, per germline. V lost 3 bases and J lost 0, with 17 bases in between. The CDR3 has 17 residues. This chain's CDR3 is CASSPPNRAHMNTEAFF. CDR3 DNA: TGTGCCAGCTCACCGCCGAACAGGGCCCATATGAACACTGAAGCTTTCTTT.

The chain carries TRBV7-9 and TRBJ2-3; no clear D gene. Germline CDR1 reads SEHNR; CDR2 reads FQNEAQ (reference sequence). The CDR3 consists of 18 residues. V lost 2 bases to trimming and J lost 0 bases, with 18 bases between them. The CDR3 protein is CASSLWITALSSTDTQYF. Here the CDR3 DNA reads TGTGCCAGCAGCTTATGGATTACAGCCCTCTCTAGCACAGATACGCAGTATTTT.

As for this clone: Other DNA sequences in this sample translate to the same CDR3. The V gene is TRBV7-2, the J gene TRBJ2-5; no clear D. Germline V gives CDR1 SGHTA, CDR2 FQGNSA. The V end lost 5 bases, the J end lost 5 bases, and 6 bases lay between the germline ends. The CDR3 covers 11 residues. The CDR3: CASSPRETQYF. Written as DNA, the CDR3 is TGTGCCAGCAGCCCCCGGGAGACCCAGTACTTC.

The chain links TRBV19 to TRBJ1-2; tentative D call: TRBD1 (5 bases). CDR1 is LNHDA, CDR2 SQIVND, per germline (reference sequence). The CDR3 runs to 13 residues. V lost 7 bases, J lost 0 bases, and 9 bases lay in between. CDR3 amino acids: CASTTAPNYGYTF. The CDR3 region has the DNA TGTGCCAGTACGACAGCTCCTAACTATGGCTACACCTTC. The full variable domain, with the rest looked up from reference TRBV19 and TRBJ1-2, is DGGITQSPKYLFRKEGQNVTLSCEQNLNHDAMYWYRQDPGQGLRLIYYSQIVNDFQKGDIAEGYSVSREKKESFPLTVTSAQKNPTAFYLCASTTAPNYGYTFGSGTRLTVV.

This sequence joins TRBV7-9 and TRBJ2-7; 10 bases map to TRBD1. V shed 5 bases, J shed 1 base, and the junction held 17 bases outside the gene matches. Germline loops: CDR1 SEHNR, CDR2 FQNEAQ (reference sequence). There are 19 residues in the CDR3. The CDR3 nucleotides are TGTGCCAGCAGCCTTCAGCTGGGACAGGGGAATTCTGGATCCTACGAGCAGTACTTC. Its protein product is CASSLQLGQGNSGSYEQYF.

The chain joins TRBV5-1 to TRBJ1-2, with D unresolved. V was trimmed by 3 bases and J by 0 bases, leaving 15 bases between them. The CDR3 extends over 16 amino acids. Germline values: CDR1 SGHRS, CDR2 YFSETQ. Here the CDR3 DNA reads TGCGCCAGCAGCTCTAACGCCGGGTCAGCTAACTATGGCTACACCTTC. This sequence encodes CASSSNAGSANYGYTF. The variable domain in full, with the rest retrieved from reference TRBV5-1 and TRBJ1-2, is KAGVTQTPRYLIKTRGQQVTLSCSPISGHRSVSWYQQTPGQGLQFLFEYFSETQRNKGNFPGRFSGRQFSNSRSEMNVSTLELGDSALYLCASSSNAGSANYGYTFGSGTRLTVV.

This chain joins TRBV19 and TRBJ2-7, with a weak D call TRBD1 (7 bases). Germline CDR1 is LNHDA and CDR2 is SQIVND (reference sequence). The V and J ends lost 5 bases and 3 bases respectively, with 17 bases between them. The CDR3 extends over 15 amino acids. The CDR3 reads CASSLEGASFYEQYF. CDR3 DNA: TGTGCCAGTAGTTTGGAGGGGGCTTCATTCTACGAGCAGTACTTC.

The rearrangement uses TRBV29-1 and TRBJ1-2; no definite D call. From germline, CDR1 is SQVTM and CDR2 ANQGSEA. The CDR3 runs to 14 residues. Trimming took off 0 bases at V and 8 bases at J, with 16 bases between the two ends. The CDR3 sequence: CSVEELLAGLGYTF. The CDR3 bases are TGCAGCGTTGAAGAGCTCTTGGCGGGCTTGGGCTACACCTTC.

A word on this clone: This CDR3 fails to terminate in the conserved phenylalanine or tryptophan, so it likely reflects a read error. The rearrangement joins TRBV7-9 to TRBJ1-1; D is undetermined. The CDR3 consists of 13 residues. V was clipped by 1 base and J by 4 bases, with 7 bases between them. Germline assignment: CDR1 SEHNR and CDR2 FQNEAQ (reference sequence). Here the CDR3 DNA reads TGTGCCAGCAGCTTAGATGCGGCCACTGAAGCTTTCGTT. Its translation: CASSLDAATEAFV.

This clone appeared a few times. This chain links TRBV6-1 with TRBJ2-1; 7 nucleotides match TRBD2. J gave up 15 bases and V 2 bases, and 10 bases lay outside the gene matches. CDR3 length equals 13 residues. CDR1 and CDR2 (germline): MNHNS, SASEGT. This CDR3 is CASSERGGSRWFF. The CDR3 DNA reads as TGTGCCAGCAGTGAACGGGGCGGGAGCCGGTGGTTCTTC.

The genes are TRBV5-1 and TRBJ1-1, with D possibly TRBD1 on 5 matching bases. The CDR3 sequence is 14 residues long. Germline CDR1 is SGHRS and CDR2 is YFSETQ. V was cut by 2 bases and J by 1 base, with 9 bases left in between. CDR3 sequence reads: CASSFSGGNTEAFF. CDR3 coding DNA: TGCGCCAGCAGCTTTTCGGGGGGGAACACTGAAGCTTTCTTT.